This T cell receptor (beta chain) was sequenced for a study of T cells in Graves' hyperthyroidism and ophthalmopathy. In the study overall: Before treatment of any kind, peripheral blood was taken at initial diagnosis.

It was uncontrolled infection, other autoimmune disease, pregnancy or lactation that excluded patients. CDR1 and CDR2 from the germline V gene are MNHNS and SASEGT. The V end lost 6 bases, the J end lost 2 bases, and 11 bases lay between the germline ends. This CDR3 region has 13 residues. Amplified regions were TCR beta CDR3 sequences from RNA transcripts. First-round RT-PCR targeting the TCR CDR3 was performed with the HTBI primer set. From the multiplex PCR reads, TCRdb called clonotypes with MiXCR, one entry per CDR3 protein. The data hold 550,000 to 600,000 distinct CDR3 sequences, with 14% observed a single time. Many counts were recorded for this clonotype.

The clonotype was recovered from a woman under 30 with Graves' ophthalmopathy. The chain combines TRBV6-1 with TRBJ2-7; TRBD1 is a possible D gene (5 bases). The sample comprised blood. Here the CDR3 DNA reads TGTGCCAGCAGCTCGGACACAACCTACGAGCAGTACTTC. It encodes CASSSDTTYEQYF.